A selection of T cell receptor beta chains follows, all from one sample in a study of neoadjuvant anti-PD-1 for oral cavity cancer. Only in-frame clones appear in the TCRdb table, and some are missing; sequencing was by immunoSEQ multiplex PCR. This table has tens of thousands of clones, more than 35% appearing once. The sample in question was tumor tissue, obtained after nivolumab (anti-PD-1) treatment. Receptors originate from a person aged 35-79 years with oral cavity squamous cell carcinoma. CDR3s leave out the opening cysteine and the closing phenylalanine or tryptophan.

j_call v_call cdr3_aa
TRBJ2-1 TRBV4-1 ASSLLGADNEQF
TRBJ1-2 TRBV20-1 SAAGQALRY
TRBJ2-7 TRBV10-3 AISELQGLDYEQY
TRBJ2-1 TRBV11-2 ASSWRQQGYSEQF
TRBJ2-1 TRBV10-2 ASRGAGPYNEQF
TRBJ1-1 TRBV9 ASSADRIPLNTEAF
TRBJ1-2 TRBV5-1 ASSLGGQVNYGYT
TRBJ2-7 TRBV6-6 ASTGTGDFEQY
TRBJ2-7 TRBV5-6 ASSSVGQGRYEQY
TRBJ1-5 TRBV27 ASSFRPIGNQPQH
TRBJ2-5 TRBV6-5 ASSYGLAWETQY
TRBJ1-1 TRBV10-2 ASAIGGFTEAF
TRBJ1-1 TRBV29-1 SAGTTMNTEAF
TRBJ2-3 TRBV5-4 ASSTGTRADTQY
TRBJ2-2 TRBV18 ASSPTGARNTGELF
TRBJ2-1 TRBV5-1 ASSLGSGPSSYNEQF
TRBJ1-2 TRBV30 AWRGISGYT
TRBJ1-2 TRBV2 ATVDRANGYT
TRBJ1-2 TRBV6-5 ASSSQEGYGYT
TRBJ1-1 TRBV27 ASRGGTNTEAF
TRBJ2-7 TRBV19 ASSIGLGYEQY
TRBJ2-4 TRBV19 ASSIARTLANIQY
TRBJ2-7 TRBV5-1 ASSLATGPYEQY
TRBJ2-7 TRBV28 ASSPGPGEQY
TRBJ2-5 TRBV12-5 ASGLTGQGTQY
TRBJ2-5 TRBV9 ASSSRLMGRGETQY
TRBJ1-4 TRBV5-1 ASSSGDNEKLF
TRBJ1-5 TRBV27 ASSLLGRNQPQH
TRBJ1-2 TRBV29-1 SVGGPSPIGYT
TRBJ2-7 TRBV5-1 ASSPGTVSYEQY
TRBJ2-2 TRBV11-2 ASSLEGLGTGELF
TRBJ1-2 TRBV20-1 SARRMGH
TRBJ1-2 TRBV14 ASSLRTLDGYT
TRBJ2-3 TRBV19 ASSNRGLTDTQY
TRBJ1-1 TRBV4-1 ASSQDVQEEAF
TRBJ2-7 TRBV5-1 ASSLTGAEYEQY
TRBJ1-2 TRBV7-9 ASSLGTAVYGYT
TRBJ1-6 TRBV5-6 ASSRPSDNSPLH